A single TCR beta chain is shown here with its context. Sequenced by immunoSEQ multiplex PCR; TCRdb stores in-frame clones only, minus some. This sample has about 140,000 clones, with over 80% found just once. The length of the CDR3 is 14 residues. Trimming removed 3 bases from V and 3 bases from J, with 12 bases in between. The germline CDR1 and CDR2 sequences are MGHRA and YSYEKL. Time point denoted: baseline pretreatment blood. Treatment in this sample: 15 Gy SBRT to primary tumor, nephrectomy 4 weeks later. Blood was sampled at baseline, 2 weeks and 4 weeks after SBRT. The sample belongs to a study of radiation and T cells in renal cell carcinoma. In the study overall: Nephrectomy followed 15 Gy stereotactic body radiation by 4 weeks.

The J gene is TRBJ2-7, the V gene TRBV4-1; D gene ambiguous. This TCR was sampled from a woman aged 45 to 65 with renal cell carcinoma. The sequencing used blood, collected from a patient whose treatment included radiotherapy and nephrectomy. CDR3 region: CASSQPLHSYEQYF. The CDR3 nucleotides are TGCGCCAGCAGCCAGCCCCTGCACAGCTACGAGCAGTACTTC.